Below, 17 T cell receptor beta chains from the same sample are listed, as sequenced in a study of cytomegalovirus exposure and HLA in healthy donors (dated by TCRdb to 2015 to 2018). Libraries were built with the immunoSEQ multiplex PCR assay. For the multiplex PCR, a mixture combining 60 forward primers for TCR Vbeta segments and 13 reverse primers for TCR Jbeta segments was used. TCRdb mirrors the immuneACCESS table, restricted to in-frame sequences. Some clones are absent from its copies; in checked studies, under half trace to an unresolved V gene, and the reason for the others is unknown. A total of some 140,000 clones appear in this sample, over 60% of them only once. The ten biggest clones cover around 2% of the sample. Sample: PBMCs. The receptor source for this set is a young man in good health and CMV-seronegative.

In this sample, this clone turned up a few times. The rearrangement joins TRBV25-1 to TRBJ2-1, with 8 bases that match TRBD2. The CDR3 spans 14 residues. Losses at the gene ends were 4 bases for V and 6 bases for J; bases not matched to a gene: 5. Germline V lookup: CDR1 MGHDK, CDR2 SYGVNS. The chain's CDR3 is CASSVTGTSNEQFF. The CDR3 DNA is TGTGCCAGCAGTGTCACCGGGACTAGCAATGAGCAGTTCTTC. The full variable domain, its missing parts supplied by reference TRBV25-1 and TRBJ2-1, is EADIYQTPRYLVIGTGKKITLECSQTMGHDKMYWYQQDPGMELHLIHYSYGVNSTEKGDLSSESTVSRIRTEHFPLTLESARPSHTSQYLCASSVTGTSNEQFFGPGTRLTVL.

J is TRBJ2-1 and V is TRBV5-8; D remains ambiguous. This CDR3 contains 12 residues. The germline V gene has CDR1 SGHTS and CDR2 YDEGEE. Trimming left V 7 bases short and J 3 bases short, with 8 bases between. The CDR3 loop reads CASLGSYNEQFF. The CDR3 DNA follows: TGTGCCAGCCTGGGCAGCTACAATGAGCAGTTCTTC.

This chain links TRBV7-3 with TRBJ2-3; TRBD2 agrees at 7 bases. The germline gives CDR1 SGHTA, CDR2 FQGTGA. The CDR3 is 15 residues long. The V gene end was trimmed by 6 bases and the J gene end by 5 bases; junction bases not matched to a gene: 11. In DNA, the CDR3 is TGTGCCAGCAGTACCGGGACTAAGTTTGGAGATACGCAGTATTTT. It codes for CASSTGTKFGDTQYF.

This chain uses TRBV2 with TRBJ1-5; TRBD1 is a possible D gene (6 bases). This CDR3 has 15 amino acids. V lost 6 bases and J 3 bases, leaving 15 bases between the germline ends. Germline V gene lookup returns CDR1 SNHLY and CDR2 FYNNEI. The CDR3 is CASRAKGHYNQPQHF. CDR3 nucleotide sequence: TGTGCCAGCAGAGCCAAGGGACATTACAATCAGCCCCAGCATTTT.

This chain links TRBV30 with TRBJ1-2, with TRBD1 as a possible D gene (5 bases). The germline CDR1 and CDR2 sequences are GTSNPN and SVGIG (reference sequence). The ends were cut back, 2 bases at V and 7 bases at J, with 14 bases in the middle. The CDR3 length is 13 residues. Here the CDR3 reads CAWSQTWGVGYTF. The CDR3 coding sequence is TGTGCCTGGAGTCAAACGTGGGGGGTTGGCTACACCTTC.

J is TRBJ2-1 and V is TRBV27; 7 bases fit TRBD2. Unmatched junction bases numbered 14, after V lost 6 bases and J lost 0 bases. This CDR3 spans 18 amino acids. CDR1 and CDR2 (germline): MNHEY, SMNVEV (reference sequence). CDR3 DNA sequence: TGTGCCAGCAGCGGGTGGGAGGGAGGTCGGGGCTCCTACAATGAGCAGTTCTTC. It encodes CASSGWEGGRGSYNEQFF.

This clone showed up just once. The V call is TRBV4-2, the J call TRBJ2-3; 11 nucleotides agree with TRBD2. The CDR3 consists of 15 residues. CDR1 and CDR2 from the germline V gene are LGHNA and YNFKEQ. Losses at the gene ends were 5 bases for V and 14 bases for J; bases not matched to a gene: 15. The CDR3 here is CASSTSLAGEGSVYF. The CDR3 DNA is TGTGCCAGCAGCACTTCACTAGCGGGAGAAGGGTCGGTGTATTTT.

The chain links TRBV11-1 to TRBJ2-7; possibly TRBD2 for D (5 bases). Trimming stripped 7 bases from V and 2 bases from J, with 21 bases between. The CDR3 totals 16 residues. CDR1 and CDR2 (germline): SGHAT, FQDESV (reference sequence). The CDR3, as DNA: TGTGCCAGCATCTCCTTGGAAGCGGATGATACCTACGAGCAGTACTTC. Protein product: CASISLEADDTYEQYF.

As for this clone: A much larger clone differs by one base, so this may be a read error. The chain has TRBV6-1 and TRBJ2-7; the D is unclear. With 4 bases removed from V and 3 bases from J, the gap between germline ends came to 4 bases. CDR1 is MNHNS, CDR2 SASEGT, per germline. The CDR3 length is 11 residues. The CDR3 protein is CASSAHYEQYF. The DNA for the CDR3 is TGTGCCAGCAGTGCCCACTACGAGCAGTACTTC.

The chain employs TRBV2 and TRBJ2-7, with TRBD2 matching over 9 bases. The ends lost 2 bases at V and 6 bases at J; junction bases unmatched: 14. The CDR3 is 17 residues long. Germline-derived CDR1 and CDR2 are SNHLY and FYNNEI. CDR3 sequence (DNA): TGTGCCAGCAGTGAAACTGGCGGGAGGGCCATAGGGGGCGAGCAGTACTTC. As protein: CASSETGGRAIGGEQYF.

The chain recombines TRBV5-1 with TRBJ2-3, with 11 positions matching TRBD2. The CDR3 loop spans 15 amino acids. The germline CDR1 and CDR2 sequences are SGHRS and YFSETQ. The J segment lost 4 bases and the V segment lost 7 bases, leaving 8 bases of the junction unmatched. The CDR3 protein is CASRKTSGTPDTQYF. The CDR3 DNA is TGCGCCAGCCGCAAGACTAGCGGGACCCCAGATACGCAGTATTTT.

CDR3 protein: CASSWGGLTLESKNIQYF. DNA for the CDR3: TGCGCCAGCAGCTGGGGGGGGTTAACCCTAGAGTCCAAAAACATTCAGTACTTC. The V and J genes are TRBV5-1 and TRBJ2-4; 7 bases agree with TRBD2. V lost 3 bases and J lost 2; bases outside the gene matches: 14. Germline V gene data show CDR1 as SGHRS and CDR2 as YFSETQ. The CDR3 extends over 18 amino acids. Full variable domain (missing parts from reference TRBV5-1 and TRBJ2-4): KAGVTQTPRYLIKTRGQQVTLSCSPISGHRSVSWYQQTPGQGLQFLFEYFSETQRNKGNFPGRFSGRQFSNSRSEMNVSTLELGDSALYLCASSWGGLTLESKNIQYFGAGTRLSVL.

The chain recombines TRBV19 with TRBJ1-5; D gene ambiguous. Germline V gene data show CDR1 as LNHDA and CDR2 as SQIVND (reference sequence). Deletions cut 6 bases from V and 3 bases from J, with 6 bases between. The CDR3 extends over 12 amino acids. The CDR3 sequence is CASRENNQPQHF. The DNA of the CDR3 is TGTGCCAGTAGAGAGAACAATCAGCCCCAGCATTTT.

This chain uses TRBV9 with TRBJ2-1; the match to TRBD1 covers 8 bases. J was trimmed by 7 bases and V by 5 bases; bases with no gene match: 11. Looked up from germline, CDR1 is SGDLS and CDR2 is YYNGEE. This CDR3 contains 15 residues. In DNA, the CDR3 is TGTGCCAGCAGTACGGGGCAGGGGGCAAATAATGAGCAGTTCTTC. Amino acids: CASSTGQGANNEQFF. Supplemented by reference TRBV9 and TRBJ2-1, the full variable domain reads DSGVTQTPKHLITATGQRVTLRCSPRSGDLSVYWYQQSLDQGLQFLIQYYNGEERAKGNILERFSAQQFPDLHSELNLSSLELGDSALYFCASSTGQGANNEQFFGPGTRLTVL.

This clone was observed a single time. The rearrangement joins TRBV4-1 to TRBJ2-3; a possible D gene is TRBD2 (5 bases). CDR3 size: 16 residues. CDR1 is MGHRA, CDR2 YSYEKL, per germline. The V gene lost 0 bases and the J gene lost 0 bases, with 10 bases spanning the gap. CDR3 region: CASSQEGGPSTDTQYF. Written as DNA, the CDR3 is TGCGCCAGCAGCCAAGAGGGCGGGCCCAGCACAGATACGCAGTATTTT.

The chain employs TRBV5-1 and TRBJ2-1; D might be TRBD1 (6 bases). V shed 0 bases and J shed 2 bases, with 9 bases lying between them. The CDR3 is 15 amino acids. Germline lookup yields CDR1 SGHRS and CDR2 YFSETQ. The CDR3 loop is CASSLGEGAYNEQFF. The CDR3 DNA sequence: TGCGCCAGCAGCTTGGGTGAGGGGGCCTACAATGAGCAGTTCTTC.

The V call is TRBV27, the J call TRBJ2-7, with a weak D call TRBD2 (5 bases). Trimming removed 5 bases at V and 7 bases at J, with 18 bases between. This CDR3 comprises 14 residues. Germline CDR1 and CDR2: MNHEY and SMNVEV (reference sequence). This CDR3 reads CASSKPSLGGEQYF. CDR3 coding DNA: TGTGCCAGCAGTAAACCTAGCCTGGGCGGAGAGCAGTACTTC.